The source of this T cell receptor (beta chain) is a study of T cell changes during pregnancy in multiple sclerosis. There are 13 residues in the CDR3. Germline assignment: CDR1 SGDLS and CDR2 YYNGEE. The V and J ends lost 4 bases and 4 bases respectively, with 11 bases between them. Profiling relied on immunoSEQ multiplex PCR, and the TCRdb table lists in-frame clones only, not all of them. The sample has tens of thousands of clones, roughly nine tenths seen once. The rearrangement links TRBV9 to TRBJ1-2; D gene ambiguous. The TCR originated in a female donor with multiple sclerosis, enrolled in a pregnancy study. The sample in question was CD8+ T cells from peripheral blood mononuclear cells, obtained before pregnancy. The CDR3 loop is CASSPGDSYGYTF. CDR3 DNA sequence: TGTGCCAGCAGCCCCGGGGATAGCTATGGCTACACCTTC.